This T cell receptor beta chain is from a study of radiotherapy plus CTLA-4 blockade in lung cancer (dated by TCRdb to the late 2010s). A note on the overall study: Among enrolled patients, approximately 18% had an objective response and roughly 30% reached disease control. General findings and caveats noted by the study authors: The strongest predictors of response, as reported, were early dynamic changes in blood T cell clones along with a rise in serum interferon-beta after radiation. TCR clones derived from tumors expanded in peripheral blood after treatment with radiotherapy and ipilimumab.

To prepare the library, the immunoSEQ multiplex PCR assay was applied. What TCRdb holds here is the immuneACCESS table cut down to in-frame rearrangements. Part of the clones is not present; checked against another copy, under half of the missing clones reflect an unresolved V gene, and the others are unexplained. The sample records about 60,000 clones, about 80% of which are singletons. The top ten clonotypes cover roughly 4% of the sample. V was cut back by 6 bases and J by 3 bases, leaving a gap of 16 bases between them. For CDR1 and CDR2, the germline V gene lists MGHRA and YSYEKL. The CDR3 spans 15 residues, from the cysteine through the phenylalanine. The entry retains the CDR3 DNA only, 45 bases that are in frame from base 1. In this study, focal radiation therapy paired with CTLA-4 blockade (ipilimumab) was tested in patients who had chemo-refractory metastatic non-small-cell lung cancer.

A remark on this clone: Which antigen it targets is not known. No quality values exist for individual bases; no much larger clone is one base distant.

The clonotype was recovered from a human donor with non-small cell lung cancer who had a partial response to radiotherapy plus ipilimumab. In this chain, TRBV4-1 is recombined with TRBJ2-3, and the D gene may be TRBD1, 6 bases matching. The sample in question was peripheral blood, obtained from a patient treated with radiotherapy plus ipilimumab. CDR3 loop: CASRTGILNTDTQYF. The DNA is TGCGCCAGCAGAACAGGGATCCTGAATACAGATACGCAGTATTTT.